What follows describes a single T cell receptor beta chain. Its specificity is unknown. The CDR3 sequence is 14 residues long. V was pared by 3 bases and J by 8 bases, with 16 bases between. Germline lookup yields CDR1 KGHSH and CDR2 LQKENI. This sample was included in a study of beta chain features in type 1 diabetes. Every bit of the isolated RNA underwent reverse transcription, so sequencing read expressed TCRB transcripts. This table comes from immunoSEQ multiplex PCR, and its TCRdb copy is limited to in-frame clones, with some not included. The table lists a few hundred thousand clones, more than 9% of them singletons. Study results and caveats: Insertion counts at VDJ junctions were lower in type 1 diabetes patients, who also showed more deletions there.

This clonotype was obtained from a woman younger than 35 in good health. Material: naive CD4+ T cells from blood. This sequence joins TRBV18 and TRBJ1-2; D might be TRBD1 (5 bases). CDR3 loop: CASSPQTIQDGYTF. DNA of the CDR3: TGTGCCAGCTCACCCCAAACGATACAGGACGGCTACACCTTC.